This TCR beta chain appears in the sequencing data of a study of blood T cells in healthy people across ages. The study, taken as a whole, reports: Long-lived and aged donors differed, with more naive CD4+ cells and higher diversity in the long-lived.

CDR1 is MDHEN and CDR2 is SYDVKM in the germline V gene. This CDR3 region has 14 residues. V lost 1 base to trimming and J lost 0 bases, with 7 bases between them. With a J-beta primer mix and a sample-barcoded 5' primer, a second PCR ran roughly 6 to 12 cycles. TCRdb reprocessed the 5' RACE reads with MiXCR, giving one entry per CDR3 protein. The sample has about 1.8 million distinct CDR3 sequences, 49% seen once. There are a few counts of this clonotype. Its antigen remains unidentified. The J gene is TRBJ2-7, the V gene TRBV28, with D unclear. This clonotype was sampled from a woman between 40 and 55 years old in good health. The sequenced sample consisted of blood. DNA for the CDR3: TGTGCCAGCAGTTTATCTCTGAGCTCCTACGAGCAGTACTTC. Its protein is CASSLSLSSYEQYF.